The clone carrying this T cell receptor beta chain appeared a few times. Its antigen is unknown. CDR1 GTSNPN and CDR2 SVGIG come from the germline V gene (reference sequence). The CDR3 extends over 14 amino acids. The trim removed 3 bases at V and 5 bases at J, leaving 8 bases unmatched. This entry comes from a study of cytomegalovirus exposure and HLA in healthy donors. General study results and limits: Sequencing likely caused a cluster of highly shared sequence variants. Confirmation was obtained in vitro that a few CMV-associated chains are specific for CMV antigens.

Vbeta (60) and Jbeta (13) primers were used in the PCR. Sequencing used immunoSEQ multiplex PCR; TCRdb keeps in-frame clones, though not all of them. The data show 100,000 to 120,000 clones, with around 76% seen just once and 13% held by the top ten. The gene calls are TRBV30 and TRBJ2-5; TRBD1 agrees at 8 bases. The receptor comes from a man aged 30 to 45 in good health and CMV-seropositive. Specimen: PBMCs. The CDR3, as DNA: TGTGCCTGGAGAACTGGCAGGGGGCCGGAGACCCAGTACTTC. This gives the protein CAWRTGRGPETQYF. The full variable domain, with the rest looked up from reference TRBV30 and TRBJ2-5, is SQTIHQWPATLVQPVGSPLSLECTVEGTSNPNLYWYRQAAGRGLQLLFYSVGIGQISSEVPQNLSASRPQDRQFILSSKKLLLSDSGFYLCAWRTGRGPETQYFGPGTRLLVL.